This T cell receptor beta chain was documented in a study of Ad26.COV2.S vaccination and SARS-CoV-2 variants. Study as a whole: Trial arm assignment for the donor was COV1001 Ad26.COV2.S.

The CDR3 sequence is 17 residues long. The germline V gene encodes CDR1 LNHDA and CDR2 SQIVND (reference sequence). Unmatched junction bases numbered 15, after V lost 4 bases and J lost 4 bases. This clone was counted a single time. Libraries were prepared by immunoSEQ multiplex PCR; TCRdb keeps only in-frame clonotypes and omits some of them. This table holds hundreds of thousands of clones, 80% to 90% found once. Treatment noted: approximately 18 received Ad26.COV2.S at low or high dose, single or two shots; about 5 received placebo; per-sample allocation not given. Sampling occurred on day 63 after the first vaccine or placebo injection.

Sequenced here: peripheral blood, sampled in a trial of Ad26.COV2.S vaccine versus placebo. The chain joins TRBV19 to TRBJ1-1; 7 nucleotides line up with TRBD1. The clonotype originates from a person aged 18-60 years who received the Ad26.COV2.S COVID-19 vaccine or a placebo. The CDR3 sequence is CASSTLEGTAYGTEAFF. CDR3 bases: TGTGCCAGTAGTACTTTGGAAGGGACAGCGTATGGCACTGAAGCTTTCTTT.